The 28 T cell receptor beta chains in this list originate from one sample, sequenced in a study of technical replicates of blood from a few donors. Libraries were prepared by immunoSEQ multiplex PCR; TCRdb keeps only in-frame clonotypes and omits some of them. The sample comprises around 80,000 clones, about nine tenths of which are singletons, and approximately 0.41% rests with the top ten. The specimen sequenced was T cells isolated from PBMCs. Receptors were obtained from a human donor in good health.

The chain links TRBV2 to TRBJ1-5; D unclear. CDR1 is SNHLY, CDR2 FYNNEI, per germline. V was cut by 6 bases and J by 6 bases, with 21 bases left in between. The CDR3 sequence is 16 residues long. CDR3 loop: CASSPGLGGELQPQHF. Here the CDR3 DNA reads TGTGCCAGCAGCCCTGGTTTAGGCGGCGAACTTCAGCCCCAGCATTTT.

The chain is built from TRBV6-1 and TRBJ1-2; 8 nucleotides align to TRBD1. J lost 1 base, V lost 7 bases, and 8 bases had no gene match. CDR1 is MNHNS, CDR2 SASEGT, per germline. This CDR3 spans 15 amino acids. This chain's CDR3 is CASMSGGAGNYGYTF. In DNA form, the CDR3 reads TGTGCCAGCATGTCAGGGGGCGCGGGTAACTATGGCTACACCTTC.

CDR3 residues: CASSLGLTEQETQYF. CDR3 DNA sequence: TGTGCCAGCAGCTTAGGACTTACGGAACAAGAGACCCAGTACTTC. This chain uses TRBV7-9 with TRBJ2-5; D is uncertain. The CDR3 runs to 15 residues. Trimming pared 1 base from V and 2 bases from J, leaving 11 bases between. CDR1 is SEHNR, CDR2 FQNEAQ, per germline (reference sequence).

The CDR3 region has the DNA TGCGCCAGCAGCTTGGGCAGGGGACCCTACAATGAGCAGTTCTTC. Amino acids: CASSLGRGPYNEQFF. This chain joins TRBV5-1 and TRBJ2-1, with a tentative D call TRBD1 (6 bases). Germline CDR1 SGHRS, CDR2 YFSETQ. V lost 0 bases to trimming and J lost 2 bases, with 9 bases between them. The CDR3 is 15 residues long.

V gene TRBV5-4 combines with J gene TRBJ1-2; 11 nucleotides match TRBD1. The germline V gene encodes CDR1 SGHNT and CDR2 YYREEE (reference sequence). There are 17 residues in the CDR3. V was pared by 2 bases and J by 7 bases, with 13 bases of the junction left unmatched. CDR3 nucleotides: TGTGCCAGCAGCTTACTCGGACAGGGGGCGCATGCTGTTGGCTACACCTTC. This translates into CASSLLGQGAHAVGYTF.

The rearrangement joins TRBV29-1 to TRBJ2-1; 8 bases line up with TRBD1. CDR3 length equals 12 residues. Germline V gene sequence: CDR1 SQVTM, CDR2 ANQGSEA. Germline trimming cut 3 bases from V and 8 bases from J; bases unmatched to any gene: 3. CDR3 residues: CSVEDRVDEQFF. CDR3 coding DNA: TGCAGCGTTGAGGACAGGGTCGATGAGCAGTTCTTC.

The chain combines TRBV14 with TRBJ1-1; tentatively, D is TRBD1 (6 bases). The ends were cut back, 3 bases at V and 5 bases at J, with 10 bases in the middle. The CDR3 spans 13 residues. Germline V lookup: CDR1 SGHDN, CDR2 FVKESK. The CDR3 DNA is TGTGCCAGCAGCCAGCAACAGGGAACTGAAGCTTTCTTT. It translates to CASSQQQGTEAFF.

V gene TRBV5-8 combines with J gene TRBJ1-2; possible D gene TRBD1, 5 bases. V dropped 5 bases and J dropped 0 bases, with 14 bases sitting between them. Germline-derived CDR1 and CDR2 are SGHTS and YDEGEE. The CDR3 has 15 amino acids. CDR3 sequence: CASRTRQPTNYGYTF. DNA for the CDR3: TGTGCCAGCAGAACTCGACAGCCCACTAACTATGGCTACACCTTC.

The chain couples TRBV27 to TRBJ1-2; D gene uncertain. The CDR3 sequence is 13 residues long. The V gene lost 4 bases and the J gene lost 5 bases, with 11 bases spanning the gap. Germline V gene data show CDR1 as MNHEY and CDR2 as SMNVEV (reference sequence). As DNA, the CDR3 is TGTGCCAGCAGTTCGTACAGTCATTATGGCTACACCTTC. This codes for CASSSYSHYGYTF.

The chain joins TRBV27 to TRBJ2-7; 7 nucleotides match TRBD1. Per the germline V gene, CDR1 is MNHEY and CDR2 is SMNVEV (reference sequence). The V and J ends lost 5 bases and 4 bases, in that order; junction bases with no gene match: 8. CDR3 size: 14 residues. The CDR3 reads CASSLYGTAYEQYF. The CDR3 DNA reads TGTGCCAGCAGTCTCTACGGGACAGCGTACGAGCAGTACTTC.

The chain uses TRBV19 and TRBJ2-1; 11 bases are a match to TRBD2. The CDR3 contains 17 residues. V shed 7 bases and J 0 bases; nucleotides not matched to a gene: 8. Germline CDR1 is LNHDA and CDR2 is SQIVND (reference sequence). CDR3 amino acids: CASTRTSGRSSYNEQFF. As DNA, the CDR3 is TGTGCCAGTACCAGGACTAGCGGGCGTAGCTCCTACAATGAGCAGTTCTTC.

The chain uses TRBV9 and TRBJ2-7; TRBD2 agrees at 8 bases. The V and J ends lost 4 bases and 5 bases, in that order; junction bases with no gene match: 8. The CDR3 consists of 14 residues. Germline-derived CDR1 and CDR2 are SGDLS and YYNGEE. Here the CDR3 reads CASSNGLARHEQYF. The CDR3 nucleotides are TGTGCCAGCAGCAACGGACTAGCCAGGCACGAGCAGTACTTC.

The genes are TRBV11-3 and TRBJ2-1; D remains ambiguous. Trimming left V 5 bases short and J 0 bases short, with 14 bases between. CDR1 and CDR2 from the germline V gene are SGHNT and YENEEA. This CDR3 has 16 amino acids. CDR3 region: CASSLLVSSSYNEQFF. The DNA of the CDR3 is TGTGCCAGCAGCCTACTTGTGTCGAGCTCCTACAATGAGCAGTTCTTC.

The chain uses TRBV6-5 and TRBJ1-1; D uncertain. The germline V gene has CDR1 MNHEY and CDR2 SVGAGI. This CDR3 comprises 15 residues. Trimming left V 5 bases short and J 4 bases short, with 17 bases between. The chain's CDR3 is CASSPTSGYSTEAFF. The CDR3 DNA follows: TGTGCCAGCAGTCCCACGTCGGGGTATAGCACTGAAGCTTTCTTT.

The chain uses TRBV6-4 and TRBJ2-2; D ambiguous. Germline CDR1 MRHNA, CDR2 SNTAGT. The CDR3 runs 12 residues. V was cut by 8 bases and J by 0 bases, with 4 bases left in between. CDR3 nucleotide sequence: TGTGCCAGCCCTGCGAACACCGGGGAGCTGTTTTTT. This codes for CASPANTGELFF.

This clone was recorded a few times. The rearrangement joins TRBV6-6 to TRBJ1-1, with D unclear. V lost 8 bases to trimming and J lost 3 bases, with 10 bases between them. Germline V lookup: CDR1 MNHNY, CDR2 SVGAGI (reference sequence). CDR3 length: 12 amino acids. The CDR3 protein is CASLAADTEAFF. The CDR3 DNA is TGTGCCAGCCTTGCAGCGGACACTGAAGCTTTCTTT.

The CDR3 DNA reads as TGTGCCTGGACAGGGACAGGACCTTACGAGCAGTACTTC. This translates into CAWTGTGPYEQYF. The chain links TRBV30 to TRBJ2-7; the match to TRBD1 covers 8 bases. The CDR3 runs to 13 residues. V shed 4 bases, J shed 4 bases, and the junction held 6 bases outside the gene matches. CDR1 and CDR2 (germline): GTSNPN, SVGIG (reference sequence).

This clone was picked up a small number of times. This chain joins TRBV7-8 and TRBJ1-1, with a weak D call TRBD1 (5 bases). CDR1 and CDR2 (germline): SGHVS, FQNEAQ. The CDR3 contains 12 residues. V lost 5 bases and J lost 5, with 9 bases in between. The CDR3 DNA is TGTGCCAGCAGCCGTGGGGGGACTGAAGCTTTCTTT. Translation gives CASSRGGTEAFF.

The chain is built from TRBV30 and TRBJ2-7, with TRBD1 matching 7 bases. The CDR3 is made up of 12 amino acids. V lost 7 bases to trimming and J lost 1 base; unmatched junction nucleotides: 4. Germline V CDR1 and CDR2: GTSNPN, SVGIG (reference sequence). The CDR3 reads CASRDSSYEQYF. CDR3 nucleotides: TGTGCCTCCCGGGACAGTTCCTACGAGCAGTACTTC. Using reference TRBV30 and TRBJ2-7 for the parts outside the CDR3, the full variable domain is SQTIHQWPATLVQPVGSPLSLECTVEGTSNPNLYWYRQAAGRGLQLLFYSVGIGQISSEVPQNLSASRPQDRQFILSSKKLLLSDSGFYLCASRDSSYEQYFGPGTRLTVT.

This clone was counted between two and nine times. V gene TRBV30 combines with J gene TRBJ1-1; maybe TRBD1 (6 bases). The germline V and J ends were trimmed by 0 bases and 4 bases, with 18 bases remaining between them. Looked up from germline, CDR1 is GTSNPN and CDR2 is SVGIG (reference sequence). The CDR3 loop spans 16 amino acids. The CDR3 sequence: CAWSVPHSGTSTEAFF. Written as DNA, the CDR3 is TGTGCCTGGAGTGTACCGCATTCCGGGACAAGCACTGAAGCTTTCTTT. Together with reference TRBV30 and TRBJ1-1, the CDR3 gives the full variable domain: SQTIHQWPATLVQPVGSPLSLECTVEGTSNPNLYWYRQAAGRGLQLLFYSVGIGQISSEVPQNLSASRPQDRQFILSSKKLLLSDSGFYLCAWSVPHSGTSTEAFFGQGTRLTVV.

Here the CDR3 reads CASSLDRRLDIQYF. The CDR3 coding sequence is TGTGCCAGCAGCTTAGATCGCAGGTTGGACATTCAGTACTTC. The chain recombines TRBV11-2 with TRBJ2-4; D is ambiguous. This CDR3 has 14 residues. Trimming pared 0 bases from V and 8 bases from J, leaving 11 bases between. Germline V lookup: CDR1 SGHAT, CDR2 FQNNGV.

This chain uses TRBV7-8 with TRBJ2-7; 8 positions match TRBD1. The CDR3 extends over 15 amino acids. Losses at the gene ends were 5 bases for V and 0 bases for J; bases not matched to a gene: 6. Germline lookup yields CDR1 SGHVS and CDR2 FQNEAQ. In DNA form, the CDR3 reads TGTGCCAGCAGCCCGCACGGACAGGGCTCCTACGAGCAGTACTTC. Its protein is CASSPHGQGSYEQYF. The full variable domain, with the rest looked up from reference TRBV7-8 and TRBJ2-7, is GAGVSQSPRYKVAKRGQDVALRCDPISGHVSLFWYQQALGQGPEFLTYFQNEAQLDKSGLPSDRFFAERPEGSVSTLKIQRTQQEDSAVYLCASSPHGQGSYEQYFGPGTRLTVT.

This chain connects TRBV19 to TRBJ1-4, with TRBD1 matching 11 bases. This CDR3 contains 15 residues. Looked up from germline, CDR1 is LNHDA and CDR2 is SQIVND (reference sequence). V shed 5 bases and J 8 bases; nucleotides not matched to a gene: 7. The CDR3 protein is CASSVDRGRGEKLFF. CDR3 DNA sequence: TGTGCCAGTAGTGTGGACAGGGGGCGGGGGGAAAAACTGTTTTTT.

The genes are TRBV4-1 and TRBJ2-7, with 9 bases aligning to TRBD1. V lost 2 bases to trimming and J lost 6 bases; unmatched junction nucleotides: 5. Germline CDR1 reads MGHRA; CDR2 reads YSYEKL. The CDR3 covers 14 residues. CDR3: CASSQQTGGAEQYF. CDR3 in DNA: TGCGCCAGCAGCCAACAAACAGGGGGCGCCGAGCAGTACTTC.

The rearrangement uses TRBV28 and TRBJ2-7, with TRBD1 matching 7 bases. J was trimmed by 5 bases and V by 8 bases; bases with no gene match: 12. The germline CDR1 and CDR2 sequences are MDHEN and SYDVKM. The CDR3 runs to 14 residues. The CDR3 DNA sequence: TGTGCCAGCGAAAGCGAGGGGGCGCCTCACGAGCAGTACTTC. Translating gives CASESEGAPHEQYF.

This chain uses TRBV27 with TRBJ1-1; 8 positions match TRBD1. J was trimmed by 10 bases and V by 5 bases; bases with no gene match: 18. Germline V lookup: CDR1 MNHEY, CDR2 SMNVEV (reference sequence). This CDR3 has 16 amino acids. CDR3: CASSDGTGKDGVGAFF. In DNA, the CDR3 is TGTGCCAGCAGTGACGGGACAGGTAAAGACGGGGTTGGAGCTTTCTTT.

The chain has TRBV4-1 and TRBJ1-2; 8 positions match TRBD1. In germline, CDR1 is MGHRA, CDR2 YSYEKL. Trimming at V came to 10 bases and at J to 4 bases, leaving 14 bases not matched to a gene. This CDR3 is 15 amino acids long. CDR3 sequence (DNA): TGCGCCACACTCTCTTGGGGACAGGCGCCCTATGGCTACACCTTC. Protein sequence: CATLSWGQAPYGYTF.

This chain joins TRBV6-5 and TRBJ1-2; D is unresolved. The CDR3 runs to 15 residues. The V and J ends lost 5 bases and 5 bases respectively, with 18 bases between them. Germline lookup yields CDR1 MNHEY and CDR2 SVGAGI. CDR3: CASSPSVRIEYGYTF. In DNA form, the CDR3 reads TGTGCCAGCAGTCCTAGTGTTAGGATTGAGTATGGCTACACCTTC.